These 31 T cell receptor beta chains came from one sample sequenced in a study of T cell responses to AZD1222 COVID-19 vaccine. TCRdb's copy holds only in-frame clones and misses some; the assay was immunoSEQ multiplex PCR. This sample yields about 160,000 clones, of which approximately 91% are seen a single time; around 5.5% belongs to the top ten. Source: peripheral blood, taken on day 0 of AZD1222 vaccination. The source is an adult in good health.

V gene TRBV18 combines with J gene TRBJ1-2; the D is unclear. V lost 2 bases to trimming and J lost 5 bases, with 9 bases between them. The CDR3 consists of 13 residues. The germline V gene encodes CDR1 KGHSH and CDR2 LQKENI. This chain's CDR3 is CASSPGQLYGYTF. The CDR3 DNA sequence: TGTGCCAGCTCACCAGGGCAGCTTTATGGCTACACCTTC.

This chain connects TRBV5-4 to TRBJ1-2; 10 positions match TRBD1. J was trimmed by 4 bases and V by 0 bases; bases with no gene match: 3. The CDR3 runs 15 residues. Germline CDR1 SGHNT, CDR2 YYREEE (reference sequence). CDR3 residues: CASSLAGTGAYGYTF. The CDR3 region has the DNA TGTGCCAGCAGCTTGGCCGGGACAGGGGCCTATGGCTACACCTTC.

J is TRBJ1-1 and V is TRBV2, with no clear D. Germline lookup yields CDR1 SNHLY and CDR2 FYNNEI. The CDR3 has 14 amino acids. V dropped 3 bases and J dropped 0 bases, with 8 bases sitting between them. The chain's CDR3 is CASSERWMNTEAFF. In nucleotides, the CDR3 is TGTGCCAGCAGTGAGCGTTGGATGAACACTGAAGCTTTCTTT. Using reference TRBV2 and TRBJ1-1 for the parts outside the CDR3, the full variable domain is EPEVTQTPSHQVTQMGQEVILRCVPISNHLYFYWYRQILGQKVEFLVSFYNNEISEKSEIFDDQFSVERPDGSNFTLKIRSTKLEDSAMYFCASSERWMNTEAFFGQGTRLTVV.

The DNA for the CDR3 is TGCGCCAGCAGTCGATTGGTTTTGCAGCCCCAGCATTTT. Translation: CASSRLVLQPQHF. This chain joins TRBV4-1 and TRBJ1-5; D is ambiguous. The germline CDR1 and CDR2 sequences are MGHRA and YSYEKL. The germline V and J ends were trimmed by 6 bases and 7 bases, with 13 bases remaining between them. The CDR3 loop spans 13 amino acids.

The chain combines TRBV19 with TRBJ1-2, with D perhaps matching TRBD1 (5 bases). V was pared by 7 bases and J by 8 bases, with 17 bases between. The CDR3 covers 13 residues. The germline V gene encodes CDR1 LNHDA and CDR2 SQIVND (reference sequence). The CDR3: CASTRDPVGGYTF. CDR3 coding DNA: TGTGCCAGTACCAGGGACCCGGTTGGCGGCTACACCTTC. Using reference TRBV19 and TRBJ1-2 for the parts outside the CDR3, the full variable domain is DGGITQSPKYLFRKEGQNVTLSCEQNLNHDAMYWYRQDPGQGLRLIYYSQIVNDFQKGDIAEGYSVSREKKESFPLTVTSAQKNPTAFYLCASTRDPVGGYTFGSGTRLTVV.

This chain joins TRBV2 and TRBJ2-7; perhaps TRBD2 as D (5 bases). Per germline, CDR1 SNHLY and CDR2 FYNNEI. V gave up 7 bases and J gave up 4 bases, with 8 bases separating them. The CDR3 is 11 amino acids. CDR3 DNA: TGTGCCAGCAAGGGAGATTACGAGCAGTACTTC. Translating it yields CASKGDYEQYF.

This chain connects TRBV10-3 to TRBJ1-6; a weak D match, TRBD1 (5 bases). The ends were cut back, 1 base at V and 7 bases at J, with 23 bases in the middle. Germline values: CDR1 ENHRY, CDR2 SYGVKD. This CDR3 comprises 19 residues. CDR3 protein: CAISEYDRSGAKGNSPLHF. The CDR3, as DNA: TGTGCCATCAGTGAGTACGACCGGAGCGGGGCCAAAGGGAATTCACCCCTCCACTTT.

The chain's CDR3 is CASSLGGTSGSNEQFF. In nucleotides, the CDR3 is TGTGCCAGCAGCTTAGGCGGGACTAGCGGGAGCAATGAGCAGTTCTTC. V and J are TRBV11-3 and TRBJ2-1; 14 nucleotides agree with TRBD2. The CDR3 is made up of 16 amino acids. CDR1 SGHNT and CDR2 YENEEA come from the germline V gene. V shed 1 base, J shed 6 bases, and the junction held 2 bases outside the gene matches.

The chain joins TRBV27 to TRBJ2-1; 11 nucleotides align to TRBD2. With V trimmed by 5 bases and J by 10 bases, 10 bases remained unmatched. Germline CDR1 is MNHEY and CDR2 is SMNVEV (reference sequence). The CDR3 loop spans 15 amino acids. CDR3 sequence reads: CASSPLAGVSGEQFF. The CDR3, as DNA: TGTGCCAGCAGTCCACTAGCGGGAGTGTCAGGGGAGCAGTTCTTC.

The rearrangement joins TRBV21-1 to TRBJ2-1; the DNA was not used to check the table's D call, TRBD1. TRBV21-1 is deemed a pseudogene. CDR3 length: 16 amino acids. CDR3 in amino acids: CASSKSALSSYNEQFF. Written as DNA, the CDR3 is TGTGCCAGCAGCAAAAGTGCTCTCAGCTCCTACAATGAGCAGTTCTTC.

The V call is TRBV19, the J call TRBJ1-5; D not resolved. This CDR3 comprises 14 residues. Germline V gene sequence: CDR1 LNHDA, CDR2 SQIVND (reference sequence). V was shortened by 4 bases and J by 5 bases, with 12 bases between the two germline ends. CDR3 DNA: TGTGCCAGTAGTACGGGATTCCTGGATCAGCCCCAGCATTTT. This sequence encodes CASSTGFLDQPQHF.

The count of this clone is one. The CDR3 DNA is TGTGCCAGCAGCCCCGAGACAGATGGCTACACCTTC. This sequence encodes CASSPETDGYTF. The chain uses TRBV7-2 and TRBJ1-2, with D perhaps matching TRBD1 (5 bases). The germline V and J ends were trimmed by 5 bases and 6 bases, with 10 bases remaining between them. Germline V gives CDR1 SGHTA, CDR2 FQGNSA. The CDR3 sequence is 12 residues long.

V usage is TRBV3-1 (or the pseudogene TRBV3-2) and J usage is TRBJ1-2; 7 bases map to TRBD1. The CDR3 has 15 amino acids. Trimming cost V 0 bases and J 5 bases; bases outside gene matches: 6. CDR1 and CDR2 (germline): LGHDT, YNNKEL (reference sequence). The CDR3 here is CASSQDPSRGYGYTF. The CDR3 DNA is TGTGCCAGCAGCCAAGATCCGTCCAGGGGGTATGGCTACACCTTC.

The chain couples TRBV11-2 to TRBJ2-1; 8 positions match TRBD1. CDR1 and CDR2 (germline): SGHAT, FQNNGV. This CDR3 is 14 amino acids long. V lost 0 bases, J lost 8 bases, and 3 bases stayed unmatched. CDR3 loop: CASSLDRGQDEQFF. The CDR3 region has the DNA TGTGCCAGCAGCTTAGACAGGGGGCAAGATGAGCAGTTCTTC.

The chain couples TRBV28 to TRBJ1-5; 7 nucleotides align to TRBD1. The ends lost 7 bases at V and 4 bases at J; junction bases unmatched: 4. CDR1 and CDR2 (germline): MDHEN, SYDVKM. The length of the CDR3 is 13 residues. The CDR3 nucleotides read TGTGCCAGCACGGGACAGATTAATCAGCCCCAGCATTTT. Its protein product is CASTGQINQPQHF.

This chain connects TRBV19 to TRBJ2-7; TRBD2 matches at 11 bases. V lost 2 bases to trimming and J lost 2 bases; unmatched junction nucleotides: 2. The CDR3 length is 15 residues. In germline, CDR1 is LNHDA, CDR2 SQIVND (reference sequence). CDR3 bases: TGTGCCAGTAGTATAATAGCGGGAGGGACCTACGAGCAGTACTTC. It encodes CASSIIAGGTYEQYF.

The rearrangement uses TRBV19 and TRBJ1-2; D gene ambiguous. This CDR3 comprises 9 residues. Germline loops: CDR1 LNHDA, CDR2 SQIVND (reference sequence). This chain's CDR3 is CPMNGGYTF. CDR3 nucleotide sequence: TGTCCGATGAATGGTGGCTACACCTTC. Full variable domain (outside the CDR3, taken from reference TRBV19 and TRBJ1-2): DGGITQSPKYLFRKEGQNVTLSCEQNLNHDAMYWYRQDPGQGLRLIYYSQIVNDFQKGDIAEGYSVSREKKESFPLTVTSAQKNPTAFYLCPMNGGYTFGSGTRLTVV.

This rearrangement joins TRBV18 to TRBJ1-2; 9 nucleotides match TRBD1. The CDR3 loop spans 15 amino acids. Looked up from germline, CDR1 is KGHSH and CDR2 is LQKENI. The junction had 6 bases not matched to a gene; V was cut back by 3 bases and J by 4 bases. In nucleotides, the CDR3 is TGTGCCAGCTCACCCGGACAGGGGTTGGGCTATGGCTACACCTTC. Protein sequence: CASSPGQGLGYGYTF.

The CDR3 DNA reads TGTGCCAGCAGTTTAATCGGCAGGGTTATCCACGAGCAGTACTTC. It is translated as CASSLIGRVIHEQYF. This chain joins TRBV28 and TRBJ2-7, with D perhaps TRBD1 (5 bases). The CDR3 totals 15 residues. Germline lookup yields CDR1 MDHEN and CDR2 SYDVKM. The V and J ends lost 2 bases and 5 bases respectively, with 16 bases between them.

The chain recombines TRBV6-1 with TRBJ1-4, with unresolved D. CDR3 length equals 15 residues. The V and J ends lost 2 bases and 0 bases respectively, with 7 bases between them. The germline V gene encodes CDR1 MNHNS and CDR2 SASEGT. For the CDR3, the DNA is TGTGCCAGCAGTGAAATGCAGCCAACTAATGAAAAACTGTTTTTT. Protein product: CASSEMQPTNEKLFF.

This chain connects TRBV18 to TRBJ1-5; 8 positions match TRBD1. V was pared by 3 bases and J by 3 bases, with 4 bases of the junction left unmatched. CDR3 length: 15 residues. Germline V gene lookup returns CDR1 KGHSH and CDR2 LQKENI. CDR3 amino acids: CASSPTGGSNQPQHF. The CDR3 DNA follows: TGTGCCAGCTCACCTACAGGGGGTTCCAATCAGCCCCAGCATTTT. The variable domain in full, completed from reference TRBV18 and TRBJ1-5, reads NAGVMQNPRHLVRRRGQEARLRCSPMKGHSHVYWYRQLPEEGLKFMVYLQKENIIDESGMPKERFSAEFPKEGPSILRIQQVVRGDSAAYFCASSPTGGSNQPQHFGDGTRLSIL.

This clone came up a few times. This chain connects TRBV28 to TRBJ2-3, with 11 nucleotides matching TRBD1. Germline trimming cut 0 bases from V and 8 bases from J; bases unmatched to any gene: 7. This CDR3 is built from 16 residues. Germline assignment: CDR1 MDHEN and CDR2 SYDVKM. The CDR3 loop is CASSLWSGTGGSTQYF. As DNA, the CDR3 is TGTGCCAGCAGTTTATGGTCAGGGACAGGGGGAAGTACGCAGTATTTT.

The CDR3 here is CASSGRGQPQHF. The CDR3 coding sequence is TGTGCCAGCAGTGGCAGGGGTCAGCCCCAGCATTTT. The chain uses TRBV12-3 or TRBV12-4 and TRBJ1-5; a possible D gene is TRBD1 (6 bases). The CDR3 has 12 residues. V lost 5 bases and J lost 6, with 8 bases in between.

The chain couples TRBV2 to TRBJ1-1; D gene uncertain. The germline V and J ends were trimmed by 6 bases and 0 bases, with 11 bases remaining between them. The CDR3 has 14 residues. Germline-derived CDR1 and CDR2 are SNHLY and FYNNEI. CDR3: CASSLGRMNTEAFF. DNA for the CDR3: TGTGCCAGCAGCCTCGGACGGATGAACACTGAAGCTTTCTTT.

This clone occurred once. The V call is TRBV5-6, the J call TRBJ2-5, with TRBD1 as a possible D gene (6 bases). V was clipped by 7 bases and J by 0 bases, with 16 bases between them. The CDR3 has 15 residues. Germline V gives CDR1 SGHDT, CDR2 YYEEEE. The CDR3 is CASCGQGQYQETQYF. DNA of the CDR3: TGTGCCAGCTGTGGGCAGGGGCAGTACCAAGAGACCCAGTACTTC.

V and J are TRBV28 and TRBJ2-3; D unresolved. This CDR3 has 12 amino acids. V shed 4 bases and J shed 2 bases, with 4 bases lying between them. Germline values: CDR1 MDHEN, CDR2 SYDVKM. CDR3 loop: CASSSYTDTQYF. Here the CDR3 DNA reads TGTGCCAGCAGTTCCTACACAGATACGCAGTATTTT.

The chain recombines TRBV28 with TRBJ1-1; D gene ambiguous. The CDR3 extends over 13 amino acids. The germline V gene has CDR1 MDHEN and CDR2 SYDVKM. Trimming shortened V by 6 bases and J by 3 bases, and 11 bases separated the two germline ends. Written as DNA, the CDR3 is TGTGCCAGCAGCCCCGTTGCGGACACTGAAGCTTTCTTT. Translated, it gives CASSPVADTEAFF.

The rearrangement links TRBV10-1 to TRBJ1-6; D gene ambiguous. Trimming removed 3 bases from V and 7 bases from J, with 13 bases in between. The CDR3 contains 15 residues. Germline CDR1 reads WNHNN; CDR2 reads SYGVQD (reference sequence). In DNA form, the CDR3 reads TGCGCCAGCAGTGAAGGAGAGAGGGTGAATTCACCCCTCCACTTT. Translated: CASSEGERVNSPLHF.

The CDR3 sequence is CASTLMTGSEGNTIYF. The CDR3, as DNA: TGTGCCAGCACCTTGATGACAGGATCAGAGGGAAACACCATATATTTT. The V and J genes are TRBV7-9 and TRBJ1-3; D possibly corresponds to TRBD1 (6 bases). Germline V CDR1 and CDR2: SEHNR, FQNEAQ (reference sequence). V lost 7 bases and J lost 4, with 20 bases in between. This CDR3 contains 16 residues.

The chain is built from TRBV4-3 and TRBJ1-1; weak D call: TRBD1 (5 bases). V lost 1 base and J lost 0, with 9 bases in between. CDR3 size: 15 residues. The V gene's germline CDR1 is LGHNA and CDR2 YSLEER. CDR3 residues: CASSQGQFLNTEAFF. The DNA of the CDR3 is TGCGCCAGCAGCCAAGGACAGTTTCTGAACACTGAAGCTTTCTTT.

This clone was detected only once. The rearrangement uses TRBV7-8 and TRBJ1-1; D not certain. CDR3 size: 16 residues. Per the germline V gene, CDR1 is SGHVS and CDR2 is FQNEAQ. The V and J ends lost 5 bases and 0 bases respectively, with 16 bases between them. DNA of the CDR3: TGTGCCAGCAGCCCTGTACGGGGTGCTATGAACACTGAAGCTTTCTTT. Encoded protein: CASSPVRGAMNTEAFF.